Below, one T cell receptor beta chain is given with its context. This specimen belongs to a study of blood T cell repertoires in COVID-19. Source study methods: Reference gene primers were amplified, and this amplification served to estimate nucleated cell counts. The assay was immunoSEQ multiplex PCR, and TCRdb's table has in-frame clones only and misses some. The V and J calls and clone size come from that table; D and trimming were worked out from the DNA. This sample has approximately 150,000 clones; around 87% occur once, and the top ten carry about 2.6%. J lost 5 bases, V lost 6 bases, and 3 bases had no gene match. CDR3 size: 12 residues. Germline values: CDR1 MDHEN, CDR2 SYDVKM.

The sequenced sample consisted of peripheral blood. This sequence originates from a woman of 80 years or more with COVID-19, enrolled during active disease. The chain uses TRBV28 and TRBJ2-5; TRBD1 matches at 7 bases. This chain's CDR3 is CASRQGWETQYF. The CDR3 DNA reads as TGTGCCAGCAGACAGGGGTGGGAGACCCAGTACTTC.